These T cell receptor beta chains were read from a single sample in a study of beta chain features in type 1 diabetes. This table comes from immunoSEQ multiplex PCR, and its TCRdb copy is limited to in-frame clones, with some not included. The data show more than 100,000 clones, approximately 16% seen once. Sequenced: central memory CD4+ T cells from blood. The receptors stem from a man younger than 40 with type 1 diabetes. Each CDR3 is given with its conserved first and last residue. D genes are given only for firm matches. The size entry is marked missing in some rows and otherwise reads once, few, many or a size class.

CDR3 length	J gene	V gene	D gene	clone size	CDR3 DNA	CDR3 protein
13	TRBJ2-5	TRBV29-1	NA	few	TGCAGCGTTGAAACCTGGGACCAAGAGACCCAGTACTTC	CSVETWDQETQYF
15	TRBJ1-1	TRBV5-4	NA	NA	TGTGCCAGCAGCTTTAATGAACATTCGAACACTGAAGCTTTCTTT	CASSFNEHSNTEAFF
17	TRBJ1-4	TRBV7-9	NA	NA	TGTGCCAGCAGCTTGGGAGTTCTAAGGACAGCTAATGAAAAACTGTTTTTT	CASSLGVLRTANEKLFF
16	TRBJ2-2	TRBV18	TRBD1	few	TGTGCCAGCTCACCACCGACAGGGATCGACACCGGGGAGCTGTTTTTT	CASSPPTGIDTGELFF
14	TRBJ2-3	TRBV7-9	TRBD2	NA	TGTGCCAGCAGTCCTAGCGGGGGGTCAGATACGCAGTATTTT	CASSPSGGSDTQYF
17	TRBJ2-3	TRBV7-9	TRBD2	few	TGTGCCAGCAGCTTAGGAACTAGCGGGGGGGCCACAGATACGCAGTATTTT	CASSLGTSGGATDTQYF
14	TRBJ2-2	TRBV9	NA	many	TGTGCCAGCAGCGTAGAAGGGGCTACCGGGGAGCTGTTTTTT	CASSVEGATGELFF
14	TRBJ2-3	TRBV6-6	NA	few	TGTGCCAGCAGATTAACTCTATCCACAGATACGCAGTATTTT	CASRLTLSTDTQYF
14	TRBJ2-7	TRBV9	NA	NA	TGTGCCAGCAGCGTAGCGGTGGGCGGGCACGAGCAGTACTTC	CASSVAVGGHEQYF
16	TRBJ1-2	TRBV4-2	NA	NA	TGTGCCAGCAGCTTGTCAGCAGGGGAAGTGAACTATGGCTACACCTTC	CASSLSAGEVNYGYTF
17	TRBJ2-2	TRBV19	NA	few	TGTGCCAGTAGTATAGATCCTGCCGCAGGGTTCACCGGGGAGCTGTTTTTT	CASSIDPAAGFTGELFF
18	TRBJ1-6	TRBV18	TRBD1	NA	TGTGCCAGCTCACGGGAGAGCTCTCAGGGGGCCTTTAATTCACCCCTCCACTTT	CASSRESSQGAFNSPLHF
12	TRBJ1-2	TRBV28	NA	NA	TGTGCCAGCATCGGCAGGGCCTATGGCTACACCTTC	CASIGRAYGYTF
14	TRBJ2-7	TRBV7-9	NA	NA	TGTGCCAGCAGCTTAGAGGGTAGGGTTCACGAGCAGTACTTC	CASSLEGRVHEQYF
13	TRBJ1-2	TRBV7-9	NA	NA	TGTGCCAGCAGCGGATCGGGCCTCTATGGCTACACCTTC	CASSGSGLYGYTF
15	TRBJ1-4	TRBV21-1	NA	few	TGTGCCAGCAGCAAACGTACAGGGATGAGTGAAAAACTGTTTTTT	CASSKRTGMSEKLFF
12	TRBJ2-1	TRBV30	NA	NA	TGTGCCTGTATTGACCGGATGGATGAGCAGTTCTTC	CACIDRMDEQFF
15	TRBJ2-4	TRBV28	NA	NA	TGTGCCAGCAGAGGACACAACTTAGCCAAAAACATTCAGTACTTC	CASRGHNLAKNIQYF
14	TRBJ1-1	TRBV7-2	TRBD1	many	TGTGCCAGCAGCCCGGGACAGGGGACCACTGAAGCTTTCTTT	CASSPGQGTTEAFF
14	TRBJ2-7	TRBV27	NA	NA	TGTGCCAGCAGTTTATGGGACGGAGGTAACGAGCAGTACTTC	CASSLWDGGNEQYF
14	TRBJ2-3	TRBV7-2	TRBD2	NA	TGTGCCAGCAGCTTTCGGCTAGCGGGGGATACGCAGTATTTT	CASSFRLAGDTQYF
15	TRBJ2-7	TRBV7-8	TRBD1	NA	TGTGCCAGCAGCTCCCCCGGGACAGGTATTTACGAGCAGTACTTC	CASSSPGTGIYEQYF
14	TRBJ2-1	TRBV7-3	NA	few	TGTGCCAGCAGCTCCAGAAATACAGGCAATGAGCAGTTCTTC	CASSSRNTGNEQFF
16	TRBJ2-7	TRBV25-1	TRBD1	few	TGTGCCAGCAGTGAATACCCCGGGACAGGGGTAGGAGAGCAGTACTTC	CASSEYPGTGVGEQYF
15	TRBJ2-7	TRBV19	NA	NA	TGTGCCAGTAGTATACCGGGACCAAACCCCTACGAGCAGTACTTC	CASSIPGPNPYEQYF
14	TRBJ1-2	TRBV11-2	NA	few	TGTGCCAGCAGCTTAGATAACGGACAGAATGGCTACACCTTC	CASSLDNGQNGYTF
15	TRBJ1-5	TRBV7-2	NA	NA	TGTGCCAGCAGCTTCGACACTTGGAGCAATCAGCCCCAGCATTTT	CASSFDTWSNQPQHF
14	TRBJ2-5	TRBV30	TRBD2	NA	TGTGCCTGGAGTTCTAGCGGGGCTGGGGAGACCCAGTACTTC	CAWSSSGAGETQYF
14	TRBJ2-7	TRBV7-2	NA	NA	TGTGCCAGCAGCTTAGAAATAAGCCAGGACGAGCAGTACTTC	CASSLEISQDEQYF
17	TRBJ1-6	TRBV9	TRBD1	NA	TGTGCCAGCAGCGTAGGTGGTGACAGGGGAGTTTTATCACCCCTCCACTTT	CASSVGGDRGVLSPLHF
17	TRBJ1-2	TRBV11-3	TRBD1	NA	TGTGCCAGCAGAGGCTTAAAAACCAGGGGGCCTTCCTATGGCTACACCTTC	CASRGLKTRGPSYGYTF
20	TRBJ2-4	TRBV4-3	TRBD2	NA	TGCGCCAGCAGCCAAGAGTCGGAGCGGGGGGCCTCCTTAGCCAAAAACATTCAGTACTTC	CASSQESERGASLAKNIQYF
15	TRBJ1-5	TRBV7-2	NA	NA	TGTGCCAGCAGCTCCACGACAGCGAGCAATCAGCCCCAGCATTTT	CASSSTTASNQPQHF
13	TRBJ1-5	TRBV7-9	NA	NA	TGTGCCAGCAGCTTAGGTACTAATCAGCCCCAGCATTTT	CASSLGTNQPQHF
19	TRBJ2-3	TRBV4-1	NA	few	TGCGCCAGCAGCCGACATAGCGCAACCGGGCCGGGAAGCACAGATACGCAGTATTTT	CASSRHSATGPGSTDTQYF
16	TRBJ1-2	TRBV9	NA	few	TGTGCCAGCAGCGGTCAGGCCGAAACCTTTAACTATGGCTACACCTTC	CASSGQAETFNYGYTF
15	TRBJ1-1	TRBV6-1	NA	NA	TGTGCCAGCAGAGGCGGCTACAGGGATGGCACTGAAGCTTTCTTT	CASRGGYRDGTEAFF
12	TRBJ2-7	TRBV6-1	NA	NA	TGTGCCAGCCGGACAGTGGACTACGAGCAGTACTTC	CASRTVDYEQYF
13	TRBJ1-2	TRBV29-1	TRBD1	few	TGCAGCGTTGTGGAGCCAGGGGGTTATGGCTACACCTTC	CSVVEPGGYGYTF
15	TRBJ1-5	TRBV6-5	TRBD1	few	TGTGCCAGCAGGCGTACAGGGGTGGGAAATCAGCCCCAGCATTTT	CASRRTGVGNQPQHF
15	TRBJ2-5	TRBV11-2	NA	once	TGTGCCAGCAGCTTATCTAGGCCATCTAAAGAGACCCAGTACTTC	CASSLSRPSKETQYF